This T cell receptor (beta chain) was recorded in a study of cytomegalovirus exposure and HLA in healthy donors. The table lists this clone with a count of one. V was pared by 6 bases and J by 7 bases, with 5 bases of the junction left unmatched. This CDR3 comprises 12 residues. The germline V gene has CDR1 LNHDA and CDR2 SQIVND (reference sequence). The study ran its PCR with 60 Vbeta and 13 Jbeta primers. TCRdb's table, derived via immunoSEQ multiplex PCR, lists solely in-frame clones and lacks some. In the table there are more than 90,000 clones, over 65% of which are singletons. The sequencing sample was made of PBMCs. The chain has TRBV19 and TRBJ1-2; 7 bases are shared with TRBD1. This receptor was obtained from a woman aged 25 to 39 in good health and CMV-seronegative. In nucleotides, the CDR3 is TGTGCCAGTAGGGCAGGGGGGCTTGGCTACACCTTC. Translated: CASRAGGLGYTF.